This TCR beta chain was retrieved from a study of regulatory T cells in long-lasting Graves disease. Both iRepertoire HTBI primers and Arm-PCR of CDR3 regions were used to build the TCR beta libraries. MiXCR, applied by TCRdb to the multiplex PCR reads, yields one record per CDR3 protein. The table records 350,000 to 500,000 distinct CDR3 sequences, less than 20% of them present only once. Time point defined: newly diagnosed GD, antithyroid drugs for less than 3 months. Researchers made the TCR library from RNA that was extracted from PBMCs. The CDR3 covers 12 residues. Deletions cut 0 bases from V and 6 bases from J, with 3 bases between. Germline CDR1 LGHDT, CDR2 YNNKEL (reference sequence). At least ten counts were recorded for this clonotype. These data are also associated with another study on T cells in Graves' hyperthyroidism and ophthalmopathy.

The rearrangement uses TRBV3-1 and TRBJ2-1, with D unresolved. Sequenced here: peripheral blood mononuclear cells (PBMCs), sampled at new diagnosis, from a patient treated with antithyroid drugs. The sequence was obtained from a woman under 30 with Graves disease. The CDR3 DNA follows: TGTGCCAGCAGCCAAGAAGGCAATGAGCAGTTCTTC. Residues: CASSQEGNEQFF.